These 18 T cell receptor beta chains were all obtained from the same sample, sequenced in a study of tumor-infiltrating lymphocytes in primary liver carcinoma. Priming with a constant-region primer yielded TCR beta cDNA from 400 to 500 ng total RNA. For TCR beta, libraries were produced by three nested multiplex PCR rounds using slightly modified ARM-PCR. Primers for the first two PCR rounds were TRBV1-TRBV30 forward primers and a C-beta reverse primer (about 11 cycles per round). TCRdb recomputed calls from the multiplex PCR reads with MiXCR, one row per CDR3 protein. This table has about 300,000 distinct CDR3 sequences, approximately 65% appearing once. Blood RNA was derived from unsorted whole blood, and germline DNA was extracted too. Sequencing was done on a sample of peripheral blood. The receptors here all came from a man aged 40-49 years with primary liver carcinoma and hepatitis B virus infection.

About this clonotype itself: One base away lies a much larger clone, so this may be a sequencing read error. The chain recombines TRBV4-2 with TRBJ2-5; TRBD1 matches 9 bases. This CDR3 contains 16 residues. J gave up 6 bases and V 4 bases, and 12 bases lay outside the gene matches. Germline CDR1 and CDR2: LGHNA and YNFKEQ. The CDR3 nucleotides are TGTGCCAGCAGCCGTGCGGGGACAGGGAGCGAGAAGACCCAGTACTTC. Translation: CASSRAGTGSEKTQYF.

This chain connects TRBV7-3 to TRBJ1-6; D is unresolved. Per the germline V gene, CDR1 is SGHTA and CDR2 is FQGTGA. Trimming removed 2 bases from V and 8 bases from J, with 7 bases in between. This CDR3 has 13 residues. The CDR3 DNA is TGTGCCAGCAGCTTAGGAGCCGATTCACCCCTCCACTTT. Amino acids: CASSLGADSPLHF.

This clonotype was detected a few times. The chain employs TRBV7-9 and TRBJ2-3; 12 bases align to TRBD2. V lost 2 bases, J lost 8 bases, and 14 bases stayed unmatched. The germline gives CDR1 SEHNR, CDR2 FQNEAQ (reference sequence). This CDR3 contains 18 residues. CDR3 DNA: TGTGCCAGCAGCTTACGGACTAGCGGGATCATGGAAGGTGCTACGCAGTATTTT. Its protein product is CASSLRTSGIMEGATQYF.

The chain employs TRBV29-1 and TRBJ1-5; no clear D. Germline CDR1 SQVTM, CDR2 ANQGSEA. There are 12 residues in the CDR3. CDR3 in DNA: TGCAGTGTTCTCCCAAACAATCAGCCCCAGCATTTT. Encoded protein: CSVLPNNQPQHF.

With regard to this clonotype: The junction does not match germline at one end; this may be a read error. The chain carries TRBV30 and TRBJ1-6, with D tentatively TRBD1 (5 bases). From germline, CDR1 is GTSNPN and CDR2 SVGIG (reference sequence). The CDR3 loop spans 13 amino acids. The CDR3 nucleotides are TGTGCCTGGAGTGTGGGGGGTAATTCACCCATCCACTTT. Translated: CAWSVGGNSPIHF.

The chain employs TRBV28 and TRBJ1-2; the D is unclear. Germline-derived CDR1 and CDR2 are MDHEN and SYDVKM. The CDR3 extends over 13 amino acids. V shed 0 bases and J shed 4 bases, with 6 bases lying between them. In nucleotides, the CDR3 is TGTGCCAGCAGTTTATGGAGCAGCTATGGCTACACCTTC. Translating it yields CASSLWSSYGYTF.

Regarding this clonotype: This sequence may be a read error, since a much larger clone differs from it by one base. The chain combines TRBV11-3 with TRBJ1-6; D remains unclear. CDR1 SGHNT and CDR2 YENEEA come from the germline V gene. This CDR3 contains 14 residues. Trimming cost V 5 bases and J 11 bases, with 16 bases left between them. CDR3 amino acids: CASSPLRWKAPLHF. For the CDR3, the DNA is TGTGCCAGCAGCCCCCTCAGGTGGAAGGCACCCCTCCACTTT.

As regards this clonotype: The junction departs from germline at one end; a sequencing error may be responsible. The chain combines TRBV11-2 with TRBJ2-5, with 8 positions matching TRBD1. From germline, CDR1 is SGHAT and CDR2 FQNNGV. The CDR3 runs to 16 residues. The CDR3 nucleotides read TGTGCCAGCAGCTTACAGGGGGCCGCGGGTTATGAGACCCGGCACTTC. Translating it yields CASSLQGAAGYETRHF.

Remarks on this clonotype: A much larger clone differs by one base, so this may be a read error. The CDR3 sequence is CSVGPVGGSTEAFF. In nucleotides, the CDR3 is TGCAGCGTTGGACCGGTGGGGGGTTCCACTGAAGCTTTCTTT. The J gene is TRBJ1-1, the V gene TRBV29-1, with D possibly being TRBD1 (5 bases). V lost 4 bases and J 4 bases, leaving 16 bases between the germline ends. There are 14 residues in the CDR3. CDR1 is SQVTM, CDR2 ANQGSEA, per germline.

This clonotype was recorded at least ten times. This chain uses TRBV11-1 with TRBJ2-1; a possible D gene is TRBD2 (5 bases). Germline V lookup: CDR1 SGHAT, CDR2 FQDESV (reference sequence). The CDR3 has 14 amino acids. Trimming took 1 base from V and 8 from J, leaving 12 bases between them. CDR3 DNA: TGTGCCAGCAGCTTAGTGCGCCCTAGCTATGAGCAGTTCTTC. It codes for CASSLVRPSYEQFF.

As concerns this clonotype: The conserved phenylalanine or tryptophan normally closing the CDR3 is absent here, so this likely arose from a read error. The chain links TRBV11-2 to TRBJ2-7; possibly TRBD1 for D (6 bases). The CDR3 runs 14 residues. The germline CDR1 and CDR2 sequences are SGHAT and FQNNGV. Trimming stripped 5 bases from V and 1 base from J, with 12 bases between. For the CDR3, the DNA is TGTGCCAGCAGCCCGCTGGACAGTTCCTACGAGCAGTACCTC. Its translation is CASSPLDSSYEQYL.

To note about this clonotype: Germline and junction disagree at one end, which may indicate a read error. Here the CDR3 reads CAISMTGAGNQPQHF. CDR3 bases: TGTGCCATTAGTATGACGGGGGCGGGCAATCAGCCCCAGCATTTT. This chain uses TRBV19 with TRBJ1-5; D perhaps matches TRBD1 (6 bases). Germline V lookup: CDR1 LNHDA, CDR2 SQIVND (reference sequence). This CDR3 has 15 residues.

Regarding this clonotype: This may be a read error: a much more frequent sequence differs by one nucleotide. The V call is TRBV4-1, the J call TRBJ2-1; TRBD1 aligns across 10 bases. The CDR3 extends over 16 amino acids. Germline values: CDR1 MGHRA, CDR2 YSYEKL. In DNA, the CDR3 is TGCGCCGGCAGCCAACGGACAGGGGGAACCTACAATGAGCAGTTCTTC. Translation: CAGSQRTGGTYNEQFF.

V usage is TRBV12-3 or TRBV12-4 and J usage is TRBJ1-4; D uncertain. Trimming pared 8 bases from V and 8 bases from J, leaving 18 bases between. The CDR3 sequence is 14 residues long. As DNA, the CDR3 is TGTGCCAGCCGGGCCAGGCTCCTAGGGGAAAAACTGTTTTTT. As protein: CASRARLLGEKLFF.

This clonotype was detected only once. One end of the junction fails to match germline, which may point to a read error. The J gene is TRBJ2-1, the V gene TRBV6-4; D call uncertain. This CDR3 is 12 amino acids long. In germline, CDR1 is MRHNA, CDR2 SNTAGT. CDR3 DNA: TGTGTCAGCAGTAAATCGGGCCTTGAGCAGTTCTTC. Protein product: CVSSKSGLEQFF.

Remarks on this clonotype: This may stem from a read error, because a much larger clone lies one nucleotide away. The gene calls are TRBV4-3 and TRBJ2-5; the match to TRBD2 covers 7 bases. The CDR3 sequence is 18 residues long. Trimming removed 0 bases from V and 4 bases from J; junction bases left unmatched: 14. Germline lookup yields CDR1 LGHNA and CDR2 YSLEER. This CDR3 is CASSQDSGGTKYRETQYF. The CDR3 DNA reads as TGCGCCAGCAGCCAAGATTCCGGGGGGACCAAGTACCGAGAGACCCAGTACTTC.

A remark on this clonotype: Compared with germline, one end of the junction differs, possibly owing to a read error. The chain has TRBV7-9 and TRBJ2-1; maybe TRBD2 (5 bases). The CDR3 sequence is 17 residues long. Per germline, CDR1 SEHNR and CDR2 FQNEAQ (reference sequence). CDR3 coding DNA: TGTGCCAGCAGCCCCCTGGTTTCTGGAGGCTCCTACGATGAGCAGTTCTTC. This translates into CASSPLVSGGSYDEQFF. The whole variable domain, filled in from reference TRBV7-9 and TRBJ2-1, reads DTGVSQNPRHKITKRGQNVTFRCDPISEHNRLYWYRQTLGQGPEFLTYFQNEAQLEKSRLLSDRFSAERPKGSFSTLEIQRTEQGDSAMYLCASSPLVSGGSYDEQFFGPGTRLTVL.

To note about this clonotype: A much bigger clone sits one base away, suggesting this may be a read error. The genes are TRBV6-2 or TRBV6-3 and TRBJ2-2; TRBD1 might be the D (5 bases). The CDR3 length is 13 residues. The V gene's germline CDR1 is MNHEY and CDR2 SVGEGT. Here the CDR3 DNA reads TGTGCCAGCAGCCCCTCGGACACCGAGGAGCTGTTTTTT. It translates to CASSPSDTEELFF.